Presented here are 29 T cell receptor beta chains from one specimen sequenced in a study of blood T cell repertoires in COVID-19. The repertoire was sequenced with immunoSEQ multiplex PCR; TCRdb's copy has only in-frame clones and lacks some. The sample comprises 110,000 to 150,000 clones, approximately 84% of which are singletons, and around 5.5% rests with the top ten. Sequencing was performed on PBMCs or T cells enriched from blood (not recorded which). These receptors came from a man aged 35 to 55 with acute COVID-19.

The gene calls are TRBV30 and TRBJ2-6; 8 bases are a match to TRBD2. The CDR3 extends over 14 amino acids. From germline, CDR1 is GTSNPN and CDR2 SVGIG (reference sequence). With V trimmed by 5 bases and J by 2 bases, 2 bases remained unmatched. The CDR3 region has the DNA TGTGCCTGGGGCGGGGGGACTGGGGCCAACGTCCTGACTTTC. Protein product: CAWGGGTGANVLTF.

This clone turned up a few times. The V and J genes are TRBV5-1 and TRBJ2-7, with TRBD1 matching over 7 bases. With 1 base clipped from V and 2 bases from J, the junction kept 6 bases outside the gene matches. This CDR3 has 15 residues. The V gene's germline CDR1 is SGHRS and CDR2 YFSETQ. CDR3 in DNA: TGCGCCAGCAGCTTGTCGGGGACAGAAACCTACGAGCAGTACTTC. Protein product: CASSLSGTETYEQYF.

This chain uses TRBV19 with TRBJ1-4, with 7 bases lining up with TRBD1. With 8 bases clipped from V and 0 bases from J, the junction kept 9 bases outside the gene matches. CDR3 length: 16 residues. The V gene's germline CDR1 is LNHDA and CDR2 SQIVND (reference sequence). The CDR3 nucleotides are TGTGCCAGTCGAGGGGGACAGACGACAACTAATGAAAAACTGTTTTTT. It is translated as CASRGGQTTTNEKLFF.

The chain is built from TRBV6-2 or TRBV6-3 and TRBJ2-1; tentatively, D is TRBD1 (5 bases). Germline assignment: CDR1 MNHEY and CDR2 SVGEGT. This CDR3 is 14 amino acids long. Trimming took off 4 bases at V and 7 bases at J, with 14 bases between the two ends. CDR3 amino acids: CASSLPLAGNEQFF. CDR3 in DNA: TGTGCCAGCAGTTTACCCCTCGCAGGGAATGAGCAGTTCTTC.

The rearrangement joins TRBV28 to TRBJ2-7, with 9 nucleotides matching TRBD2. This CDR3 has 16 amino acids. The germline gives CDR1 MDHEN, CDR2 SYDVKM. J gave up 3 bases and V 5 bases, and 11 bases lay outside the gene matches. In DNA form, the CDR3 reads TGTGCCAGCAGTCCTGGCGGGGGGGAGGATTTCTACGAGCAGTACTTC. It translates to CASSPGGGEDFYEQYF.

The chain is built from TRBV9 and TRBJ1-2; 9 bases agree with TRBD1. Trimming cost V 4 bases and J 8 bases; bases outside gene matches: 6. This CDR3 spans 13 amino acids. Germline V gene data show CDR1 as SGDLS and CDR2 as YYNGEE. CDR3 DNA: TGTGCCAGCAGCTTCCAAGACAGGGGGGGCTACACCTTC. Translation gives CASSFQDRGGYTF. Combining the CDR3 with reference TRBV9 and TRBJ1-2 gives the whole variable domain DSGVTQTPKHLITATGQRVTLRCSPRSGDLSVYWYQQSLDQGLQFLIQYYNGEERAKGNILERFSAQQFPDLHSELNLSSLELGDSALYFCASSFQDRGGYTFGSGTRLTVV.

This chain connects TRBV21-1 to TRBJ1-5. TRBV21-1 is described as a pseudogene. The CDR3 has 16 amino acids. This chain's CDR3 is CASSKRKRLCYQPQHF. DNA of the CDR3: TGTGCCAGCAGCAAAAGAAAACGACTGTGTTATCAGCCCCAGCATTTT.

This clone was picked up a small number of times. The rearrangement uses TRBV6-5 and TRBJ1-2; maybe TRBD1 (6 bases). Deletions cut 6 bases from V and 8 bases from J, with 13 bases between. The CDR3 length is 12 residues. Germline V gives CDR1 MNHEY, CDR2 SVGAGI. The DNA of the CDR3 is TGTGCCAGCAGAGTAACAGGGTGGGGCTACACCTTC. This sequence encodes CASRVTGWGYTF.

This chain uses TRBV11-2 with TRBJ1-4; D gene unclear. CDR3 length equals 12 residues. With 5 bases removed from V and 11 bases from J, the gap between germline ends came to 12 bases. The germline V gene has CDR1 SGHAT and CDR2 FQNNGV. As DNA, the CDR3 is TGTGCCAGCAGCCAAGACACAGAGAAACTGTTTTTT. It yields the protein CASSQDTEKLFF.

This chain connects TRBV5-1 to TRBJ2-2; 7 nucleotides match TRBD1. This CDR3 spans 16 amino acids. V dropped 0 bases and J dropped 0; count of bases not matched to a gene: 2. CDR1 and CDR2 from the germline V gene are SGHRS and YFSETQ. The CDR3 loop is CASSLEGGANTGELFF. CDR3 nucleotides: TGCGCCAGCAGCTTGGAAGGGGGCGCGAACACCGGGGAGCTGTTTTTT.

V gene TRBV25-1 combines with J gene TRBJ1-2; no definite D call. Trimming cost V 4 bases and J 2 bases, with 8 bases left between them. The V gene's germline CDR1 is MGHDK and CDR2 SYGVNS. This CDR3 has 13 amino acids. In DNA form, the CDR3 reads TGTGCCAGCAGTGGGGTGAGGAACTATGGCTACACCTTC. It translates to CASSGVRNYGYTF.

The V call is TRBV3-1 (or the pseudogene TRBV3-2), the J call TRBJ1-1; D remains ambiguous. There are 15 residues in the CDR3. The germline V gene encodes CDR1 LGHDT and CDR2 YNNKEL (reference sequence). Trimming removed 4 bases from V and 0 bases from J, with 12 bases in between. This CDR3 reads CASSRRVLLNTEAFF. DNA of the CDR3: TGTGCCAGCAGCCGTCGGGTCTTGTTGAACACTGAAGCTTTCTTT.

This sequence joins TRBV5-6 and TRBJ2-1; the D gene is possibly TRBD2 (6 bases). Germline V CDR1 and CDR2: SGHDT, YYEEEE. V lost 4 bases to trimming and J lost 9 bases, with 17 bases between them. The CDR3 spans 14 residues. This chain's CDR3 is CASSGSGGDREQFF. The CDR3 coding sequence is TGTGCCAGCAGCGGTAGCGGAGGAGATCGTGAGCAGTTCTTC.

This clone was picked up a small number of times. The V call is TRBV5-4, the J call TRBJ2-2; D possibly corresponds to TRBD1 (5 bases). Germline CDR1 and CDR2: SGHNT and YYREEE (reference sequence). This CDR3 is built from 15 residues. Trimming took 0 bases from V and 4 from J, leaving 10 bases between them. Here the CDR3 DNA reads TGTGCCAGCAGCTTGGTTCAGGGTAGCACCGGGGAGCTGTTTTTT. Protein: CASSLVQGSTGELFF.

The V gene is TRBV27, the J gene TRBJ1-5; D not resolved. The germline CDR1 and CDR2 sequences are MNHEY and SMNVEV (reference sequence). The CDR3 contains 16 residues. The V and J ends lost 8 bases and 0 bases respectively, with 17 bases between them. DNA of the CDR3: TGTGCCAGCTCCCCTTTGACACGATATAGCAATCAGCCCCAGCATTTT. Amino acid sequence: CASSPLTRYSNQPQHF.

J is TRBJ2-7 and V is TRBV7-2, with a possible D match to TRBD1 (6 bases). Trimming took 1 base from V and 2 from J, leaving 15 bases between them. The germline V gene has CDR1 SGHTA and CDR2 FQGNSA. This CDR3 is 16 amino acids long. In DNA form, the CDR3 reads TGTGCCAGCAGCTTAGATTGGGCGACAGGAGCCTACGAGCAGTACTTC. Encoded protein: CASSLDWATGAYEQYF.

This clone has only a few counts. The chain recombines TRBV3-1 (or the pseudogene TRBV3-2) with TRBJ2-5, with TRBD2 identical over 7 bases. V shed 6 bases and J 3 bases; nucleotides not matched to a gene: 7. Germline V gene lookup returns CDR1 LGHDT and CDR2 YNNKEL (reference sequence). The CDR3 extends over 14 amino acids. The CDR3 sequence is CASRARLAEETQYF. CDR3 in DNA: TGTGCCAGCAGGGCCCGACTAGCAGAAGAGACCCAGTACTTC.

The V call is TRBV5-1, the J call TRBJ2-1; D possibly corresponds to TRBD1 (7 bases). Germline V gene lookup returns CDR1 SGHRS and CDR2 YFSETQ. V shed 3 bases and J shed 6 bases, with 16 bases lying between them. The CDR3 has 15 residues. CDR3 in amino acids: CASSSRGDSLNEQFF. The CDR3 DNA reads as TGCGCCAGCAGCTCGCGCGGGGACAGTCTCAATGAGCAGTTCTTC.

CDR3 sequence: CASSEARPDSFPYEQYF. Written as DNA, the CDR3 is TGTGCCAGCAGTGAAGCGCGCCCCGACTCGTTCCCCTACGAGCAGTACTTC. This chain links TRBV2 with TRBJ2-7; D gene ambiguous. This CDR3 is 17 amino acids long. V lost 0 bases to trimming and J lost 2 bases, with 17 bases between them. The V gene's germline CDR1 is SNHLY and CDR2 FYNNEI. The full variable domain, in which reference TRBV2 and TRBJ2-7 provide the parts outside the CDR3, is EPEVTQTPSHQVTQMGQEVILRCVPISNHLYFYWYRQILGQKVEFLVSFYNNEISEKSEIFDDQFSVERPDGSNFTLKIRSTKLEDSAMYFCASSEARPDSFPYEQYFGPGTRLTVT.

The chain couples TRBV6-1 to TRBJ1-5; D call uncertain. Germline-derived CDR1 and CDR2 are MNHNS and SASEGT. The CDR3 contains 15 residues. Between the trimmed V and J ends, which lost 1 base and 6 bases, there was a span of 13 bases. The CDR3 region is CASSEDREFGQPQHF. DNA of the CDR3: TGTGCCAGCAGTGAAGACCGGGAGTTCGGTCAGCCCCAGCATTTT.

This clone was seen only once. V usage is TRBV6-6 and J usage is TRBJ2-2; D is possibly TRBD1 (6 bases). This CDR3 region has 15 residues. Germline-derived CDR1 and CDR2 are MNHNY and SVGAGI (reference sequence). V lost 6 bases and J 6 bases, leaving 17 bases between the germline ends. As DNA, the CDR3 is TGTGCCAGCAGGCATCGCAGGGGAAAAGCCGGGGAGCTGTTTTTT. This translates into CASRHRRGKAGELFF.

The chain uses TRBV5-1 and TRBJ2-3; D perhaps matches TRBD1 (6 bases). Looked up from germline, CDR1 is SGHRS and CDR2 is YFSETQ. The CDR3 covers 15 residues. V lost 4 bases and J lost 2, with 14 bases in between. The chain's CDR3 is CASSLQGPFTDTQYF. CDR3 nucleotide sequence: TGCGCCAGCAGCCTACAGGGCCCCTTCACAGATACGCAGTATTTT.

The chain has TRBV6-5 and TRBJ2-5, with 12 positions matching TRBD2. Germline lookup yields CDR1 MNHEY and CDR2 SVGAGI. The CDR3 has 15 residues. The V and J ends lost 7 bases and 2 bases, in that order; junction bases with no gene match: 5. The CDR3 reads CASKLAGGRQETQYF. The CDR3 coding sequence is TGTGCCAGCAAGCTAGCGGGGGGGAGGCAAGAGACCCAGTACTTC.

The gene calls are TRBV27 and TRBJ1-2; 10 nucleotides agree with TRBD1. Germline CDR1 is MNHEY and CDR2 is SMNVEV (reference sequence). CDR3 length: 14 residues. After removal of 5 bases from V and 8 bases from J, the junction contained 8 bases not matched to a gene. CDR3 protein: CASSQGQGKSGYTF. CDR3 nucleotide sequence: TGTGCCAGCAGTCAGGGACAGGGGAAGAGCGGCTACACCTTC.

The chain is built from TRBV4-3 and TRBJ2-2; TRBD2 matches 9 bases. This CDR3 is built from 17 residues. The ends lost 3 bases at V and 0 bases at J; junction bases unmatched: 5. From germline, CDR1 is LGHNA and CDR2 YSLEER. In nucleotides, the CDR3 is TGCGCCAGCAGCCACCTTAGCGGGAGCGCGAACACCGGGGAGCTGTTTTTT. This gives the protein CASSHLSGSANTGELFF.

V gene TRBV5-1 combines with J gene TRBJ2-1; D is perhaps TRBD1 (7 bases). Trimming shortened V by 0 bases and J by 7 bases, and 17 bases separated the two germline ends. This CDR3 has 16 amino acids. Germline loops: CDR1 SGHRS, CDR2 YFSETQ. The DNA for the CDR3 is TGCGCCAGCAGCTTGGACCCAGGGGGGCTTATAAATGAGCAGTTCTTC. The encoded protein is CASSLDPGGLINEQFF.

This chain uses TRBV18 with TRBJ2-1, with TRBD2 identical over 9 bases. With 3 bases clipped from V and 7 bases from J, the junction kept 4 bases outside the gene matches. The CDR3 runs 14 residues. Germline V lookup: CDR1 KGHSH, CDR2 LQKENI. The CDR3 is CASSPGLATNEQFF. The CDR3 DNA reads TGTGCCAGCTCACCGGGACTAGCAACGAATGAGCAGTTCTTC.

The rearrangement uses TRBV7-9 and TRBJ2-1; D call uncertain. Between the trimmed V and J ends, which lost 4 bases and 5 bases, there was a span of 15 bases. Germline V gives CDR1 SEHNR, CDR2 FQNEAQ (reference sequence). This CDR3 contains 15 residues. CDR3 coding DNA: TGTGCCAGCAGCTCGCGCAAAACCCCAAACAATGAGCAGTTCTTC. Translating it yields CASSSRKTPNNEQFF.

The chain is built from TRBV7-9 and TRBJ2-7; maybe TRBD2 (6 bases). This CDR3 has 14 residues. Germline CDR1 SEHNR, CDR2 FQNEAQ (reference sequence). V lost 5 bases and J lost 3, with 14 bases in between. The CDR3 protein is CASSPRFGSYEQYF. For the CDR3, the DNA is TGTGCCAGCAGCCCCCGTTTCGGGAGCTACGAGCAGTACTTC.